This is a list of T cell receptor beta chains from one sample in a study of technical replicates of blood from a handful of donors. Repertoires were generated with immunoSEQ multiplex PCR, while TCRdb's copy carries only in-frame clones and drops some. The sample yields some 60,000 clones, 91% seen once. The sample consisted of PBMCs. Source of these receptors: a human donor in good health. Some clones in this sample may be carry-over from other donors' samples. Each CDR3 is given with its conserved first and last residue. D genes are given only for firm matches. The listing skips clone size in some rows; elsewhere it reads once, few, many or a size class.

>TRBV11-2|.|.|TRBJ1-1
CASSPSPPGHAFF
TGTGCCAGCAGCCCCTCCCCCCCAGGGCACGCTTTCTTT
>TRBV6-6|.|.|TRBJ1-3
CASSYFPVVSGNTIYF
TGTGCCAGCAGTTATTTCCCGGTGGTCTCTGGAAACACCATATATTTT
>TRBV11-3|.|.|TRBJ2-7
CASSLNGGYEQYF
TGTGCCAGCAGCTTAAACGGGGGCTACGAGCAGTACTTC
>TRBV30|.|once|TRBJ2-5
CAWSLGLPNTQYF
TGTGCCTGGAGCCTTGGACTACCAAATACCCAGTACTTC
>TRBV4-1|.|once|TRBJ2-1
CASSQDAKRVMGNEQFF
TGCGCCAGCAGCCAAGATGCAAAGCGGGTTATGGGCAATGAGCAGTTCTTC
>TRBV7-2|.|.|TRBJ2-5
CASSLGLGSQETQYF
TGTGCCAGCAGCTTAGGGCTCGGGAGTCAAGAGACCCAGTACTTC
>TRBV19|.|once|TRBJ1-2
CASNPWGAAYGYTF
TGTGCCAGTAACCCGTGGGGCGCTGCCTATGGCTACACCTTC
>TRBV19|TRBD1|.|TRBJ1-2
CACHKGQGLSEGYTF
TGTGCCTGCCACAAGGGACAGGGATTGTCCGAGGGCTACACCTTC
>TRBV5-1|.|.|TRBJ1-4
CASSLGAGFEKLFF
TGCGCCAGCAGCTTGGGGGCAGGCTTTGAAAAACTGTTTTTT
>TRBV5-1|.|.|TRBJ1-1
CASSLNRGGNTEAFF
TGCGCCAGCAGCCTTAATCGCGGGGGGAACACTGAAGCTTTCTTT
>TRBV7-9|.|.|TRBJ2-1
CASRIDYNEQFF
TGTGCCAGCAGAATAGACTACAATGAGCAGTTCTTC
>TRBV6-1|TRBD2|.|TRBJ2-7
CASTTTSAREQYF
TGTGCCAGCACCACAACTAGCGCCCGCGAGCAGTACTTC
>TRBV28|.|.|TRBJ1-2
CASMGGLNYGYTF
TGTGCCAGCATGGGAGGATTAAACTATGGCTACACCTTC
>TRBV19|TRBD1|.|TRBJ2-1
CASSIGTGSYDEQFF
TGTGCCAGTAGTATTGGGACAGGGTCCTATGATGAGCAGTTCTTC
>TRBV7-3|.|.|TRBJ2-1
CASSSGFAYNEQFF
TGTGCCAGCAGCTCCGGGTTTGCCTACAATGAGCAGTTCTTC
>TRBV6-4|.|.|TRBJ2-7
CASSPRAYEQYF
TGTGCCAGCAGCCCCCGGGCCTACGAGCAGTACTTC
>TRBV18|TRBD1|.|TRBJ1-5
CASSPQGEGQPQHF
TGTGCCAGCTCACCCCAGGGGGAAGGTCAGCCCCAGCATTTT
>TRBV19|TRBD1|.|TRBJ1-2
CASSMWDSIKTSGYTF
TGTGCCAGTAGTATGTGGGACAGCATTAAAACCAGTGGCTACACCTTC
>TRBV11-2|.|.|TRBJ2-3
CASSRLPGWTDTQYF
TGTGCCAGCAGCCGCCTTCCGGGGTGGACAGATACGCAGTATTTT
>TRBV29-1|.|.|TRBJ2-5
CSVETGQETQYF
TGCAGCGTTGAGACCGGGCAAGAGACCCAGTACTTC
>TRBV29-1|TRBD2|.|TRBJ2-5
CSGKAGGWETQYF
TGCAGCGGGAAAGCGGGAGGTTGGGAGACCCAGTACTTC
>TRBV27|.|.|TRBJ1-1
CASSLLGGTRGNTEAFF
TGTGCCAGCAGTTTATTGGGCGGAACCAGGGGGAACACTGAAGCTTTCTTT
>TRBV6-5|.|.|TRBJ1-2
CASTQRTGGYTF
TGTGCCAGCACGCAGCGTACGGGTGGCTACACCTTC
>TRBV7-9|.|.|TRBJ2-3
CASSRGGASTDTQYF
TGTGCCAGCAGCCGCGGCGGGGCTAGCACAGATACGCAGTATTTT
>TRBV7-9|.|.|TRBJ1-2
CASSLAINYGYTF
TGTGCCAGCAGCTTGGCCATAAACTATGGCTACACCTTC
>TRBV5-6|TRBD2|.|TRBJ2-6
CASSPGGNSGANVLTF
TGTGCCAGCAGCCCCGGGGGGAACTCTGGGGCCAACGTCCTGACTTTC
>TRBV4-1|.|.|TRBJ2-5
CASSQDGGGTQYF
TGCGCCAGCAGCCAAGATGGAGGCGGGACCCAGTACTTC
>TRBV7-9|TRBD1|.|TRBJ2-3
CASSHGQGGTDTQYF
TGTGCCAGCAGCCACGGACAGGGAGGAACAGATACGCAGTATTTT
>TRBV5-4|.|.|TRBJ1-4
CASSTSGGARRDEKLFF
TGTGCCAGCAGCACTTCTGGGGGGGCACGAAGGGATGAAAAACTGTTTTTT
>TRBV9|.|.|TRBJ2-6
CASSFRQSLGGANVLTF
TGTGCCAGCAGCTTCCGACAGTCCTTAGGCGGGGCCAACGTCCTGACTTTC
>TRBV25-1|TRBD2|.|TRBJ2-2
CASSPPGLANTGELFF
TGTGCCAGCTCCCCGCCGGGACTAGCGAACACCGGGGAGCTGTTTTTT
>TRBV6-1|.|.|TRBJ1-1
CASRMQGFGTEAFF
TGTGCCAGCAGAATGCAGGGTTTTGGGACTGAAGCTTTCTTT
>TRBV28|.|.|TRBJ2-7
CASSLRVSYEQYF
TGTGCCAGCAGTCTCAGGGTTTCCTACGAGCAGTACTTC
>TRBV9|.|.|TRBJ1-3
CASSAPRLGPGSGNTIYF
TGTGCCAGCAGCGCCCCTCGGTTGGGGCCCGGCTCTGGAAACACCATATATTTT
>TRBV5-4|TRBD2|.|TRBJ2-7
CASSQGLVSEQYF
TGTGCCAGCAGCCAAGGACTAGTTTCCGAGCAGTACTTC
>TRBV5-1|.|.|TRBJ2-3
CASSLEVRDTQYF
TGCGCCAGCAGCTTGGAAGTGCGAGATACGCAGTATTTT
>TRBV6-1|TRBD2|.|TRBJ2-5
CASSEESGGGGETQYF
TGTGCCAGCAGTGAAGAGAGCGGGGGAGGGGGAGAGACCCAGTACTTC
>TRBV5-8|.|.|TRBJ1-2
CASSLIQGIRNYGYTF
TGTGCCAGCAGCTTAATCCAGGGAATTAGGAACTATGGCTACACCTTC
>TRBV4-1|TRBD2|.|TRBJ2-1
CASSSLAGGPNNEQFF
TGCGCCAGCAGCTCGCTAGCGGGAGGGCCTAACAATGAGCAGTTCTTC
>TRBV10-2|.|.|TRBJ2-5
CASSAGLETQYF
TGCGCCAGCAGTGCAGGGTTGGAGACCCAGTACTTC
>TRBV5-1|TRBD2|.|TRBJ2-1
CASSLWRVGGRAHNEQFF
TGCGCCAGCAGCTTGTGGCGGGTGGGCGGGAGGGCCCACAATGAGCAGTTCTTC
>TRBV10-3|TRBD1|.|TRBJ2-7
CAISEKWDSYEQYF
TGTGCCATCAGTGAGAAGTGGGACAGTTACGAGCAGTACTTC
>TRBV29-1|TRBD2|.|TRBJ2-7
CRGTSGMNEQYF
TGCAGAGGGACTAGCGGGATGAACGAGCAGTACTTC
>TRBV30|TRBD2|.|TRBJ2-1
CAWSATSGNNEQFF
TGTGCCTGGAGTGCTACTAGCGGAAACAATGAGCAGTTCTTC
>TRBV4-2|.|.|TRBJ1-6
CASSPGHVRSPLHF
TGTGCCAGCAGCCCCGGACACGTACGTTCACCCCTCCACTTT
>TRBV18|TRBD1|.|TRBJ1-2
CASSRTGGPGDGYTF
TGTGCCAGCTCACGAACAGGGGGCCCGGGTGATGGCTACACCTTC
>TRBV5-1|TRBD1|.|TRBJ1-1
CASSQSNRGGTEAFF
TGCGCCAGCAGCCAATCAAACAGGGGAGGCACTGAAGCTTTCTTT
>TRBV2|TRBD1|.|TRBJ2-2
CAGRQGVNTGELFF
TGTGCCGGTAGACAGGGGGTGAACACCGGGGAGCTGTTTTTT
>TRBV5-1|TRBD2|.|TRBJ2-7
CASSFDRGGYEQYF
TGCGCCAGCAGCTTCGACCGGGGGGGCTACGAGCAGTACTTC
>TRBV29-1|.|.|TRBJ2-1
CSVEDGQFRSYNEQFF
TGCAGCGTTGAAGATGGACAGTTTCGCTCCTACAATGAGCAGTTCTTC
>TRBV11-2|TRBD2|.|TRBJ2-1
CASSSLRTSGRGNEQFF
TGTGCCAGCAGCTCCCTTAGGACTAGCGGGAGAGGGAATGAGCAGTTCTTC
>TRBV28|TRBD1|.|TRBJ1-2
CASSYGTAWNGYTF
TGTGCCAGCAGCTACGGGACAGCTTGGAATGGCTACACCTTC
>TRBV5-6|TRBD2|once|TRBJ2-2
CASSFPWRGGAGELFF
TGTGCCAGCAGCTTTCCATGGCGGGGGGGTGCCGGGGAGCTGTTTTTT
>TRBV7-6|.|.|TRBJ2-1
CASSLGASVTQEQFF
TGTGCCAGCAGCTTAGGGGCTAGCGTAACTCAGGAGCAGTTCTTC
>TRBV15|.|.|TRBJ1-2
CATSESRASGIGYTF
TGTGCCACCAGCGAATCACGGGCCTCGGGAATAGGCTACACCTTC